These 27 T cell receptor beta chains share one sample of origin, sequenced in a study of T cell changes during pregnancy in multiple sclerosis. Here immunoSEQ multiplex PCR was the method, and the copy in TCRdb shows in-frame clones only, minus some. The data hold 55,000 or so clones, with 80% to 95% observed a single time. Sequenced material: CD4+ T cells from peripheral blood mononuclear cells, taken after pregnancy. The receptor set was obtained from a female donor with multiple sclerosis, enrolled in a pregnancy study.

The genes are TRBV7-2 and TRBJ2-7; D is perhaps TRBD1 (6 bases). The CDR3 contains 17 residues. The V end lost 5 bases, the J end lost 4 bases, and 24 bases lay between the germline ends. Per the germline V gene, CDR1 is SGHTA and CDR2 is FQGNSA. The CDR3 here is CASSPFDDSRTVYEQYF. CDR3 DNA: TGTGCCAGCAGCCCCTTCGACGACTCCCGGACAGTTTACGAGCAGTACTTC.

The V call is TRBV7-2, the J call TRBJ2-2, with D possibly TRBD1 on 7 matching bases. Germline V CDR1 and CDR2: SGHTA, FQGNSA. This CDR3 is 14 amino acids long. Trimming removed 5 bases at V and 7 bases at J, with 14 bases between. Here the CDR3 reads CASSLRQGLGELFF. CDR3 DNA: TGTGCCAGCAGCCTTAGACAGGGACTCGGGGAGCTGTTTTTT.

This chain joins TRBV4-3 and TRBJ1-1; D is ambiguous. The CDR3 is 12 residues long. V was trimmed by 1 base and J by 11 bases, leaving 11 bases between them. Germline CDR1 LGHNA, CDR2 YSLEER. The CDR3 sequence: CASSQGAHRAFF. The DNA of the CDR3 is TGCGCCAGCAGCCAAGGTGCCCATCGGGCTTTCTTT.

The chain uses TRBV7-6 and TRBJ2-7, with D unclear. V was trimmed by 1 base and J by 0 bases, leaving 7 bases between them. This CDR3 spans 14 amino acids. The germline V gene encodes CDR1 SGHVS and CDR2 FNYEAQ. CDR3 nucleotides: TGTGCCAGCAGCTTAGGTGCCAGCTCCTACGAGCAGTACTTC. Its translation is CASSLGASSYEQYF.

This chain connects TRBV2 to TRBJ2-1; the match to TRBD2 covers 10 bases. Unmatched junction bases numbered 5, after V lost 5 bases and J lost 4 bases. Germline lookup yields CDR1 SNHLY and CDR2 FYNNEI. This CDR3 is built from 15 residues. Here the CDR3 reads CASSLSGGLYNEQFF. CDR3 nucleotide sequence: TGTGCCAGCAGTCTTAGCGGGGGGCTTTACAATGAGCAGTTCTTC.

This chain connects TRBV25-1 to TRBJ2-5, with D possibly being TRBD2 (5 bases). The CDR3 sequence is 14 residues long. Trimming shortened V by 8 bases and J by 1 base, and 14 bases separated the two germline ends. Germline-derived CDR1 and CDR2 are MGHDK and SYGVNS. CDR3 protein: CASAEYGVQETQYF. The CDR3 DNA sequence: TGTGCCAGCGCCGAATACGGGGTCCAAGAGACCCAGTACTTC.

The V call is TRBV2, the J call TRBJ1-5, with a weak D call TRBD1 (5 bases). This CDR3 is 15 amino acids long. Looked up from germline, CDR1 is SNHLY and CDR2 is FYNNEI. V was shortened by 3 bases and J by 4 bases, with 13 bases between the two germline ends. Written as DNA, the CDR3 is TGTGCCAGCAGTGACTTCGACAGAGTAAATCAGCCCCAGCATTTT. Its translation is CASSDFDRVNQPQHF.

V and J are TRBV5-1 and TRBJ1-3; D remains ambiguous. The V gene lost 0 bases and the J gene lost 0 bases, with 7 bases spanning the gap. This CDR3 has 15 residues. The germline V gene has CDR1 SGHRS and CDR2 YFSETQ. In DNA, the CDR3 is TGCGCCAGCAGCTTGGGAGGTAACTCTGGAAACACCATATATTTT. It yields the protein CASSLGGNSGNTIYF. The full variable domain, in which reference TRBV5-1 and TRBJ1-3 provide the parts outside the CDR3, is KAGVTQTPRYLIKTRGQQVTLSCSPISGHRSVSWYQQTPGQGLQFLFEYFSETQRNKGNFPGRFSGRQFSNSRSEMNVSTLELGDSALYLCASSLGGNSGNTIYFGEGSWLTVV.

The chain recombines TRBV4-1 with TRBJ1-3; perhaps TRBD1 as D (5 bases). CDR1 MGHRA and CDR2 YSYEKL come from the germline V gene. The CDR3 is 16 residues long. V was shortened by 3 bases and J by 0 bases, with 12 bases between the two germline ends. In nucleotides, the CDR3 is TGCGCCAGCAGCCATCCGGGACTGCACTCTGGAAACACCATATATTTT. Translation gives CASSHPGLHSGNTIYF.

This chain links TRBV30 with TRBJ2-1; 15 nucleotides agree with TRBD2. The CDR3 totals 17 residues. The trim removed 2 bases at V and 12 bases at J, leaving 14 bases unmatched. Germline V gives CDR1 GTSNPN, CDR2 SVGIG (reference sequence). The CDR3 bases are TGTGCCTGGAGTCCAACTAGGACTAGCGGGGGGGCCGGGTGGCAGTTCTTC. Its translation is CAWSPTRTSGGAGWQFF. The full variable domain, rest sourced from reference TRBV30 and TRBJ2-1, is SQTIHQWPATLVQPVGSPLSLECTVEGTSNPNLYWYRQAAGRGLQLLFYSVGIGQISSEVPQNLSASRPQDRQFILSSKKLLLSDSGFYLCAWSPTRTSGGAGWQFFGPGTRLTVL.

The chain joins TRBV9 to TRBJ2-1; 9 bases fit TRBD2. Germline V lookup: CDR1 SGDLS, CDR2 YYNGEE. There are 18 residues in the CDR3. J was trimmed by 5 bases and V by 0 bases; bases with no gene match: 12. In nucleotides, the CDR3 is TGTGCCAGCAGCGTAGTCCCCATGGGTAGCGGGGGCCACAATGAGCAGTTCTTC. Protein: CASSVVPMGSGGHNEQFF.

The J gene is TRBJ2-7, the V gene TRBV2, with 9 bases fitting TRBD1. After removal of 6 bases from V and 2 bases from J, the junction contained 8 bases not matched to a gene. Germline V CDR1 and CDR2: SNHLY, FYNNEI. This CDR3 has 15 residues. CDR3 residues: CASRRDRGDPYEQYF. CDR3 bases: TGTGCCAGCAGGCGAGACAGGGGGGACCCCTACGAGCAGTACTTC.

This chain links TRBV27 with TRBJ1-2; maybe TRBD1 (5 bases). Germline V CDR1 and CDR2: MNHEY, SMNVEV (reference sequence). The CDR3 runs to 14 residues. V dropped 7 bases and J dropped 7 bases, with 19 bases sitting between them. Written as DNA, the CDR3 is TGTGCCAGCACTCCCTGGGGGGGTAGCGGTGGCTACACCTTC. Residues: CASTPWGGSGGYTF.

The chain has TRBV7-2 and TRBJ2-7, with 10 bases matching TRBD2. Looked up from germline, CDR1 is SGHTA and CDR2 is FQGNSA. The CDR3 sequence is 14 residues long. Trimming at V came to 4 bases and at J to 3 bases, leaving 3 bases not matched to a gene. CDR3 residues: CASSSTSGVYEQYF. The CDR3 DNA is TGTGCCAGCAGCTCCACTAGCGGGGTCTACGAGCAGTACTTC.

The chain recombines TRBV5-6 with TRBJ2-7, with 8 bases identical to TRBD1. Germline V gene data show CDR1 as SGHDT and CDR2 as YYEEEE. This CDR3 has 14 amino acids. The trim removed 4 bases at V and 1 base at J, leaving 4 bases unmatched. CDR3 in DNA: TGTGCCAGCAGCCCGGGACAGGCGTCCTACGAGCAGTACTTC. Amino acid sequence: CASSPGQASYEQYF.

V usage is TRBV5-4 and J usage is TRBJ1-1; TRBD1 matches at 7 bases. Germline V gene lookup returns CDR1 SGHNT and CDR2 YYREEE (reference sequence). This CDR3 has 12 amino acids. The V and J ends lost 4 bases and 8 bases, in that order; junction bases with no gene match: 5. CDR3: CASSALQGEAFF. Here the CDR3 DNA reads TGTGCCAGCAGCGCGTTACAGGGGGAAGCTTTCTTT.

This rearrangement joins TRBV28 to TRBJ1-2, with TRBD1 as a possible D gene (5 bases). The CDR3 totals 17 residues. The V gene's germline CDR1 is MDHEN and CDR2 SYDVKM. Trimming removed 6 bases at V and 8 bases at J, with 28 bases between. This CDR3 reads CASRGGWRAPGTIGYTF. The CDR3 coding sequence is TGTGCCAGCAGGGGGGGATGGCGAGCTCCGGGGACGATAGGCTACACCTTC.

J is TRBJ2-7 and V is TRBV10-3; the D gene is possibly TRBD1 (7 bases). This CDR3 is 14 amino acids long. V lost 10 bases and J lost 5, with 21 bases in between. The V gene's germline CDR1 is ENHRY and CDR2 SYGVKD. The CDR3 here is CATGGTDRSNEQYF. The CDR3, as DNA: TGTGCCACAGGGGGGACAGACCGGTCCAACGAGCAGTACTTC.

The rearrangement links TRBV18 to TRBJ1-2, with 7 bases matching TRBD1. The germline V gene has CDR1 KGHSH and CDR2 LQKENI. The J segment lost 4 bases and the V segment lost 0 bases, leaving 5 bases of the junction unmatched. The length of the CDR3 is 15 residues. Written as DNA, the CDR3 is TGTGCCAGCTCACCACCCCCCGGGACAGTCTATGGCTACACCTTC. This translates into CASSPPPGTVYGYTF. The full variable domain, completed using reference TRBV18 and TRBJ1-2, is NAGVMQNPRHLVRRRGQEARLRCSPMKGHSHVYWYRQLPEEGLKFMVYLQKENIIDESGMPKERFSAEFPKEGPSILRIQQVVRGDSAAYFCASSPPPGTVYGYTFGSGTRLTVV.

The chain joins TRBV14 to TRBJ2-2, with D unresolved. The CDR3 is 13 residues long. V was clipped by 1 base and J by 7 bases, with 7 bases between them. Germline-derived CDR1 and CDR2 are SGHDN and FVKESK. The CDR3 loop is CASSQAGIGELFF. For the CDR3, the DNA is TGTGCCAGCAGCCAAGCAGGAATCGGGGAGCTGTTTTTT.

The rearrangement links TRBV6-6 to TRBJ1-2; 9 bases map to TRBD1. CDR1 MNHNY and CDR2 SVGAGI come from the germline V gene (reference sequence). The CDR3 length is 15 residues. V gave up 6 bases and J gave up 4 bases; unmatched junction bases: 9. In nucleotides, the CDR3 is TGTGCCAGCAGCACGGACAGGGGAGGGACCTATGGCTACACCTTC. It is translated as CASSTDRGGTYGYTF.

The chain carries TRBV2 and TRBJ2-7; D uncertain. The CDR3 spans 11 residues. The V end was cut by 7 bases, the J end by 0 bases, with 4 bases between. Germline-derived CDR1 and CDR2 are SNHLY and FYNNEI. This CDR3 is CASIRSYEQYF. The DNA for the CDR3 is TGTGCCAGCATCCGCTCCTACGAGCAGTACTTC.

This chain connects TRBV4-2 to TRBJ2-1; 13 bases match TRBD2. Germline CDR1 reads LGHNA; CDR2 reads YNFKEQ. V dropped 2 bases and J dropped 5; count of bases not matched to a gene: 9. There are 18 residues in the CDR3. Here the CDR3 DNA reads TGTGCCAGCAGCCAATCTACTAGCGGGGGGGCCGCGGACAATGAGCAGTTCTTC. As protein: CASSQSTSGGAADNEQFF.

This clone was seen just once. The chain carries TRBV6-5 and TRBJ2-7; D is unresolved. The CDR3 runs to 14 residues. Germline V gene data show CDR1 as MNHEY and CDR2 as SVGAGI. V lost 8 bases and J lost 4, with 18 bases in between. The CDR3 sequence is CASGIRVGVYEQYF. Written as DNA, the CDR3 is TGTGCCAGCGGTATACGAGTTGGTGTTTACGAGCAGTACTTC.

The genes are TRBV19 and TRBJ1-2; 7 nucleotides match TRBD1. Germline V gene sequence: CDR1 LNHDA, CDR2 SQIVND (reference sequence). CDR3 length equals 17 residues. The V and J ends lost 1 base and 7 bases, in that order; junction bases with no gene match: 15. This CDR3 reads CASSIARGQTTFTGYTF. The CDR3 DNA follows: TGTGCCAGTAGTATAGCCCGGGGACAGACGACTTTTACTGGCTACACCTTC.

V usage is TRBV9 and J usage is TRBJ1-2, with TRBD1 as a possible D gene (5 bases). The CDR3 spans 16 residues. V lost 1 base, J lost 6 bases, and 19 bases lay in between. Germline loops: CDR1 SGDLS, CDR2 YYNGEE. CDR3 sequence reads: CASSVRGDTSSHGYTF. In DNA, the CDR3 is TGTGCCAGCAGCGTAAGGGGTGACACGAGCTCCCATGGCTACACCTTC.

The rearrangement links TRBV2 to TRBJ2-6; 7 nucleotides agree with TRBD2. Trimming at V came to 6 bases and at J to 3 bases, leaving 8 bases not matched to a gene. Germline V gives CDR1 SNHLY, CDR2 FYNNEI. The CDR3 length is 16 residues. CDR3 sequence: CASSRGGKSGANVLTF. The CDR3 DNA reads TGTGCCAGCAGCCGCGGGGGTAAGAGTGGGGCCAACGTCCTGACTTTC.